These 24 T cell receptor beta chains were sequenced from one sample in a study of blood T cell repertoires in COVID-19. Profiling relied on immunoSEQ multiplex PCR, and the TCRdb table lists in-frame clones only, not all of them. The sample holds approximately 230,000 clones, around 87% seen once. Sequencing input: PBMCs or T cells enriched from blood (not recorded which). The receptors derive from a woman aged 25 to 39 with acute COVID-19.

The chain has TRBV28 and TRBJ1-6, with D maybe TRBD1 (6 bases). CDR3 length equals 14 residues. CDR1 MDHEN and CDR2 SYDVKM come from the germline V gene. V was cut by 3 bases and J by 6 bases, with 9 bases left in between. The CDR3 here is CASSFVRGNSPLHF. CDR3 coding DNA: TGTGCCAGCAGTTTTGTCAGGGGTAATTCACCCCTCCACTTT.

V and J are TRBV3-1 (or the pseudogene TRBV3-2) and TRBJ2-3; D might be TRBD2 (6 bases). There are 15 residues in the CDR3. V dropped 4 bases and J dropped 0 bases, with 11 bases sitting between them. Per germline, CDR1 LGHDT and CDR2 YNNKEL (reference sequence). CDR3 in amino acids: CASSLAVGSTDTQYF. In DNA, the CDR3 is TGTGCCAGCAGCCTAGCGGTAGGGAGCACAGATACGCAGTATTTT.

The chain combines TRBV21-1 with TRBJ1-1. TRBV21-1 is a pseudogene segment. The CDR3 sequence is 15 residues long. CDR3 sequence reads: CASSKRRTAGTEAFF. CDR3 in DNA: TGTGCCAGCAGCAAAAGGCGCACGGCGGGGACTGAAGCTTTCTTT.

The chain has TRBV5-1 and TRBJ2-1; maybe TRBD1 (6 bases). Germline V lookup: CDR1 SGHRS, CDR2 YFSETQ. This CDR3 has 16 residues. Trimming pared 4 bases from V and 2 bases from J, leaving 16 bases between. The CDR3, as DNA: TGCGCCAGCAGCCCGAATATACAGGGTACCTACAATGAGCAGTTCTTC. Translating it yields CASSPNIQGTYNEQFF.

The V gene is TRBV5-1, the J gene TRBJ2-3; a possible D gene is TRBD2 (5 bases). Germline lookup yields CDR1 SGHRS and CDR2 YFSETQ. With 4 bases removed from V and 5 bases from J, the gap between germline ends came to 14 bases. The CDR3 spans 14 residues. The CDR3 DNA is TGCGCCAGCAGCCCGGACCGGGGTCAAGATACGCAGTATTTT. Translated, it gives CASSPDRGQDTQYF.

V usage is TRBV3-1 (or the pseudogene TRBV3-2) and J usage is TRBJ1-5; weak D call: TRBD1 (6 bases). There are 15 residues in the CDR3. The V end was cut by 0 bases, the J end by 6 bases, with 12 bases between. Germline V gene data show CDR1 as LGHDT and CDR2 as YNNKEL (reference sequence). The CDR3 loop is CASSQDMTGSQPQHF. The CDR3 DNA reads TGTGCCAGCAGCCAAGATATGACAGGTAGTCAGCCCCAGCATTTT.

The chain joins TRBV5-1 to TRBJ2-2; 7 nucleotides match TRBD2. The CDR3 has 16 amino acids. J gave up 3 bases and V 0 bases, and 5 bases lay outside the gene matches. CDR1 and CDR2 from the germline V gene are SGHRS and YFSETQ. The CDR3: CASSLVRGGDTGELFF. Here the CDR3 DNA reads TGCGCCAGCAGCTTGGTACGTGGGGGGGACACCGGGGAGCTGTTTTTT.

The chain uses TRBV21-1 and TRBJ1-5; no check of the table's D call, TRBD1, against the DNA was made. TRBV21-1 is listed as a pseudogene. The CDR3 consists of 15 residues. The CDR3 loop reads CASSKAMTVNQPQHF. The CDR3 nucleotides are TGTGCCAGCAGCAAAGCCATGACAGTCAATCAGCCCCAGCATTTT.

V gene TRBV18 combines with J gene TRBJ1-1; 8 bases match TRBD1. Germline lookup yields CDR1 KGHSH and CDR2 LQKENI. The trim removed 4 bases at V and 0 bases at J, leaving 7 bases unmatched. The CDR3 totals 16 residues. CDR3 in DNA: TGTGCCAGCTCACAAGGACAGGGAACCATGAACACTGAAGCTTTCTTT. This encodes CASSQGQGTMNTEAFF.

The CDR3 DNA is TGTGCCAGCAGTGAAGCGCTTCAGGGCAATGAGCAGTTCTTC. Its protein product is CASSEALQGNEQFF. The chain couples TRBV2 to TRBJ2-1; possibly TRBD1 for D (5 bases). The CDR3 runs to 14 residues. CDR1 and CDR2 (germline): SNHLY, FYNNEI. The V end lost 0 bases, the J end lost 6 bases, and 9 bases lay between the germline ends.

The chain links TRBV7-6 to TRBJ1-4; D perhaps matches TRBD1 (5 bases). The V gene lost 1 base and the J gene lost 0 bases, with 21 bases spanning the gap. Germline V CDR1 and CDR2: SGHVS, FNYEAQ. The CDR3 totals 20 residues. The CDR3 DNA reads as TGTGCCAGCAGCTTAGACTCCGAGACAGAGCCGCCTGCAACTAATGAAAAACTGTTTTTT. Translated, it gives CASSLDSETEPPATNEKLFF.

The genes are TRBV19 and TRBJ2-1; TRBD2 aligns across 9 bases. Germline CDR1 and CDR2: LNHDA and SQIVND (reference sequence). This CDR3 spans 17 amino acids. The V gene end was trimmed by 3 bases and the J gene end by 7 bases; junction bases not matched to a gene: 13. The CDR3 region is CASSMGRLAGSRNEQFF. The DNA of the CDR3 is TGTGCCAGTAGTATGGGCCGCCTAGCGGGGAGCCGGAATGAGCAGTTCTTC.

This rearrangement joins TRBV12-3 or TRBV12-4 to TRBJ1-1; D remains ambiguous. CDR3 length: 13 amino acids. V was trimmed by 3 bases and J by 5 bases, leaving 10 bases between them. CDR3 residues: CASSLLLGTEAFF. In DNA form, the CDR3 reads TGTGCCAGCAGTTTGCTCCTCGGTACTGAAGCTTTCTTT.

V gene TRBV7-3 combines with J gene TRBJ2-1; D may be TRBD2 (5 bases). Per germline, CDR1 SGHTA and CDR2 FQGTGA. CDR3 length equals 14 residues. V was clipped by 5 bases and J by 4 bases, with 12 bases between them. This CDR3 is CASSRAPGYNEQFF. Written as DNA, the CDR3 is TGTGCCAGCAGCCGGGCCCCGGGATACAATGAGCAGTTCTTC.

V gene TRBV6-5 combines with J gene TRBJ2-1, with D perhaps TRBD2 (5 bases). Germline V gene sequence: CDR1 MNHEY, CDR2 SVGAGI. The V gene lost 7 bases and the J gene lost 2 bases, with 15 bases spanning the gap. The CDR3 is 15 residues long. The CDR3 is CASTGSRLTYNEQFF. DNA of the CDR3: TGTGCCAGCACGGGGTCGAGACTCACCTACAATGAGCAGTTCTTC.

The chain uses TRBV5-6 and TRBJ1-3; 7 nucleotides line up with TRBD1. CDR1 SGHDT and CDR2 YYEEEE come from the germline V gene. This CDR3 region has 12 residues. The ends lost 8 bases at V and 2 bases at J; junction bases unmatched: 1. CDR3 DNA sequence: TGTGCCAGTGGGACAGCTGGAAACACCATATATTTT. Protein: CASGTAGNTIYF.

On this clone itself: The junction does not match germline at one end; this may be a read error. The chain combines TRBV7-9 with TRBJ2-7, with 9 bases matching TRBD1. The CDR3 loop spans 13 amino acids. Germline values: CDR1 SEHNR, CDR2 FQNEAQ (reference sequence). The CDR3 DNA reads as TGTGCCAGCAGCCCGCCGGACAGGGGAGTCTTACCTTTC. It encodes CASSPPDRGVLPF.

This rearrangement joins TRBV10-3 to TRBJ2-1; D is possibly TRBD2 (6 bases). Per germline, CDR1 ENHRY and CDR2 SYGVKD. This CDR3 is built from 11 residues. The V and J ends lost 10 bases and 8 bases respectively, with 12 bases between them. CDR3 DNA: TGTGCCACCAGACTAGTCGATGAGCAGTTCTTC. Its protein product is CATRLVDEQFF.

The chain has TRBV5-4 and TRBJ2-3; no firm D call. Trimming took off 6 bases at V and 6 bases at J, with 11 bases between the two ends. The CDR3 is 12 amino acids. The V gene's germline CDR1 is SGHNT and CDR2 YYREEE (reference sequence). The chain's CDR3 is CASNQPGDTQYF. CDR3 bases: TGTGCCAGCAACCAACCCGGGGATACGCAGTATTTT.

The genes are TRBV2 and TRBJ1-2; D not certain. Germline V gene data show CDR1 as SNHLY and CDR2 as FYNNEI. The CDR3 is 16 residues long. The ends were cut back, 7 bases at V and 0 bases at J, with 18 bases in the middle. CDR3 in amino acids: CASIPSMGQANYGYTF. The CDR3 DNA reads as TGTGCCAGCATTCCCTCAATGGGCCAAGCTAACTATGGCTACACCTTC.

This rearrangement joins TRBV7-8 to TRBJ2-2; D not resolved. Germline V lookup: CDR1 SGHVS, CDR2 FQNEAQ. V shed 0 bases and J shed 7 bases, with 9 bases lying between them. There are 14 residues in the CDR3. The CDR3 spells CASSLAGLGGELFF. The CDR3 DNA reads TGTGCCAGCAGCTTAGCCGGGTTGGGCGGGGAGCTGTTTTTT.

The chain couples TRBV19 to TRBJ1-6; D is uncertain. V lost 1 base and J 10 bases, leaving 20 bases between the germline ends. Germline V gene sequence: CDR1 LNHDA, CDR2 SQIVND (reference sequence). This CDR3 region has 17 residues. CDR3 in DNA: TGTGCCAGTAGTATAGTTTCGGCGGGATCGATCTGGTCACCCCTCCACTTT. Translation gives CASSIVSAGSIWSPLHF.

Only a few counts were recorded for this clone. The chain recombines TRBV25-1 with TRBJ1-5; perhaps TRBD1 as D (5 bases). The CDR3 contains 14 residues. Per the germline V gene, CDR1 is MGHDK and CDR2 is SYGVNS. Trimming pared 2 bases from V and 4 bases from J, leaving 9 bases between. The CDR3 DNA follows: TGTGCCAGCAGTGAAGTCACAGGTAATCAGCCCCAGCATTTT. Protein product: CASSEVTGNQPQHF.

V is TRBV5-1 and J is TRBJ2-1, with 10 bases identical to TRBD2. This CDR3 comprises 15 residues. The V and J ends lost 1 base and 2 bases, in that order; junction bases with no gene match: 0. CDR1 is SGHRS and CDR2 is YFSETQ in the germline V gene. CDR3 in amino acids: CASSLTSGAYNEQFF. The CDR3 nucleotides are TGCGCCAGCAGCTTGACTAGCGGGGCCTACAATGAGCAGTTCTTC.